The 24 T cell receptor beta chains presented below share a single source sample, sequenced in a study of blood T cell repertoires in COVID-19. The assay was immunoSEQ multiplex PCR, and TCRdb's table has in-frame clones only and misses some. The sample carries some 300,000 clones, 85% to 90% recorded once. The sequencing sample was made of peripheral blood. These TCRs come from a man between 65 and 85 years old with acute or convalescent COVID-19.

The CDR3 nucleotides read TGTGCCAGCAGCCATACAGGGGATAATTCACCCCTCCACTTT. It codes for CASSHTGDNSPLHF. The chain is built from TRBV3-1 (or the pseudogene TRBV3-2) and TRBJ1-6; 7 bases fit TRBD1. V shed 3 bases, J shed 5 bases, and the junction held 1 base outside the gene matches. CDR3 length: 14 amino acids. Germline-derived CDR1 and CDR2 are LGHDT and YNNKEL (reference sequence).

This clone was detected a few times. The chain combines TRBV10-3 with TRBJ2-7; 9 bases line up with TRBD1. CDR1 is ENHRY and CDR2 is SYGVKD in the germline V gene. Trimming cost V 9 bases and J 6 bases; bases outside gene matches: 15. The CDR3 sequence is 15 residues long. CDR3 coding DNA: TGTGCCATAGGCATACGGGGACAGGGAAGAGGCGAGCAGTACTTC. Protein product: CAIGIRGQGRGEQYF.

This clone was found once. The chain joins TRBV7-3 to TRBJ2-2; D gene ambiguous. Trimming cost V 2 bases and J 7 bases, with 8 bases left between them. This CDR3 is built from 13 residues. Germline V CDR1 and CDR2: SGHTA, FQGTGA. The DNA for the CDR3 is TGTGCCAGCAGCTTACGTATGAGCGGGGAGCTGTTTTTT. Amino acid sequence: CASSLRMSGELFF.

The V call is TRBV10-3, the J call TRBJ2-7; 7 bases fit TRBD1. The CDR3 totals 14 residues. Per germline, CDR1 ENHRY and CDR2 SYGVKD. The V gene end was trimmed by 3 bases and the J gene end by 2 bases; junction bases not matched to a gene: 4. CDR3 loop: CAISDSGTAYEQYF. CDR3 sequence (DNA): TGTGCCATCAGTGATTCCGGGACAGCCTACGAGCAGTACTTC.

The chain uses TRBV28 and TRBJ1-1; TRBD1 matches 8 bases. Germline V gene sequence: CDR1 MDHEN, CDR2 SYDVKM. The CDR3 extends over 14 amino acids. Unmatched junction bases numbered 8, after V lost 6 bases and J lost 5 bases. The CDR3 region is CASREQGDWTEAFF. The CDR3 DNA reads TGTGCCAGCAGAGAACAGGGGGACTGGACTGAAGCTTTCTTT.

The chain joins TRBV19 to TRBJ1-5; TRBD1 aligns across 9 bases. CDR3 length: 15 amino acids. With 5 bases clipped from V and 6 bases from J, the junction kept 8 bases outside the gene matches. Germline CDR1 and CDR2: LNHDA and SQIVND (reference sequence). The CDR3 coding sequence is TGTGCCAGTAGTCCGGATCACAGGGGGCGTCAGCCCCAGCATTTT. The encoded protein is CASSPDHRGRQPQHF.

The V call is TRBV7-9, the J call TRBJ1-3; no clear D. This CDR3 spans 14 amino acids. Looked up from germline, CDR1 is SEHNR and CDR2 is FQNEAQ (reference sequence). V was clipped by 2 bases and J by 4 bases, with 9 bases between them. The CDR3 nucleotides read TGTGCCAGCAGCTTAAGTAGTACCGGAAACACCATATATTTT. It translates to CASSLSSTGNTIYF. The variable domain in full, completed from reference TRBV7-9 and TRBJ1-3, reads DTGVSQNPRHKITKRGQNVTFRCDPISEHNRLYWYRQTLGQGPEFLTYFQNEAQLEKSRLLSDRFSAERPKGSFSTLEIQRTEQGDSAMYLCASSLSSTGNTIYFGEGSWLTVV.

This clone was counted between two and nine times. This chain uses TRBV28 with TRBJ1-1; no firm D call. Trimming left V 5 bases short and J 1 base short, with 14 bases between. The CDR3 length is 15 residues. CDR1 MDHEN and CDR2 SYDVKM come from the germline V gene. CDR3 sequence (DNA): TGTGCCAGCAGTCCCCGTGGAGGTTCGAACACTGAAGCTTTCTTT. This encodes CASSPRGGSNTEAFF.

V and J are TRBV4-3 and TRBJ1-6; 10 bases map to TRBD1. The CDR3 is made up of 15 amino acids. The germline CDR1 and CDR2 sequences are LGHNA and YSLEER. Unmatched junction bases numbered 4, after V lost 4 bases and J lost 7 bases. The CDR3 DNA reads as TGCGCCAGCAGCCTTACGGGACAGGGGAATTCACCCCTCCACTTT. Its translation is CASSLTGQGNSPLHF.

The chain recombines TRBV7-9 with TRBJ2-4; 8 bases line up with TRBD2. The germline gives CDR1 SEHNR, CDR2 FQNEAQ (reference sequence). The CDR3 is 16 amino acids. Losses at the gene ends were 5 bases for V and 0 bases for J; bases not matched to a gene: 6. In DNA form, the CDR3 reads TGTGCCAGCAGCCCACTAGCGGAGCTAGCCAAAAACATTCAGTACTTC. This encodes CASSPLAELAKNIQYF. Full variable domain (rest looked up from reference TRBV7-9 and TRBJ2-4): DTGVSQNPRHKITKRGQNVTFRCDPISEHNRLYWYRQTLGQGPEFLTYFQNEAQLEKSRLLSDRFSAERPKGSFSTLEIQRTEQGDSAMYLCASSPLAELAKNIQYFGAGTRLSVL.

The rearrangement uses TRBV29-1 and TRBJ2-7, with 10 bases matching TRBD1. The CDR3 is 12 residues long. With V trimmed by 4 bases and J by 4 bases, 1 base remained unmatched. CDR1 SQVTM and CDR2 ANQGSEA come from the germline V gene. For the CDR3, the DNA is TGCAGCGTTGGACAGGGGGCATACGAGCAGTACTTC. It translates to CSVGQGAYEQYF.

This clone showed up many times. The rearrangement links TRBV5-4 to TRBJ2-1; the D gene is possibly TRBD2 (6 bases). Germline CDR1 is SGHNT and CDR2 is YYREEE (reference sequence). The CDR3 runs 15 residues. V lost 5 bases and J lost 8, with 20 bases in between. Written as DNA, the CDR3 is TGTGCCAGCAGGGGGGAGGTGTCGGGAATAGATGAGCAGTTCTTC. It yields the protein CASRGEVSGIDEQFF.

The V and J genes are TRBV5-1 and TRBJ2-4; TRBD1 matches 8 bases. This CDR3 contains 13 residues. Per the germline V gene, CDR1 is SGHRS and CDR2 is YFSETQ. Losses at the gene ends were 4 bases for V and 8 bases for J; bases not matched to a gene: 5. In DNA form, the CDR3 reads TGCGCCAGCAGCGCCCAGGGGGCAGACATTCAGTACTTC. As protein: CASSAQGADIQYF.

The rearrangement links TRBV25-1 to TRBJ2-1; D call uncertain. The CDR3 sequence is 13 residues long. Germline V gene data show CDR1 as MGHDK and CDR2 as SYGVNS. The ends were cut back, 8 bases at V and 0 bases at J, with 8 bases in the middle. The CDR3: CASRSSSYNEQFF. Written as DNA, the CDR3 is TGTGCCAGCCGTAGTAGCTCCTACAATGAGCAGTTCTTC.

The chain links TRBV20-1 to TRBJ2-3, with no clear D. CDR3 size: 14 residues. CDR1 and CDR2 (germline): DFQATT, SNEGSKA (reference sequence). Trimming left V 3 bases short and J 2 bases short, with 12 bases between. Here the CDR3 reads CSASWSGSTDTQYF. The CDR3 DNA sequence: TGCAGTGCTAGTTGGTCTGGCTCCACAGATACGCAGTATTTT.

This chain joins TRBV4-2 and TRBJ2-5, with TRBD2 matching 11 bases. The CDR3 covers 19 residues. With 0 bases clipped from V and 1 base from J, the junction kept 10 bases outside the gene matches. The germline V gene has CDR1 LGHNA and CDR2 YNFKEQ. The CDR3 sequence is CASSQEGVAGGAFQETQYF. DNA of the CDR3: TGTGCCAGCAGCCAAGAGGGGGTAGCGGGAGGGGCCTTCCAAGAGACCCAGTACTTC.

Notes on this clone: A junction boundary mismatches the germline segment, possibly from a read error. V gene TRBV7-2 combines with J gene TRBJ2-3; TRBD2 matches 9 bases. This CDR3 contains 14 residues. From germline, CDR1 is SGHTA and CDR2 FQGNSA. CDR3 bases: TGTGCCAGCAGTTCCGGGACTAGCACCGATACGCAGTATTTT. This encodes CASSSGTSTDTQYF.

The chain combines TRBV28 with TRBJ1-2; TRBD1 is a possible D gene (6 bases). Deletions cut 4 bases from V and 8 bases from J, with 14 bases between. This CDR3 region has 13 residues. The germline V gene encodes CDR1 MDHEN and CDR2 SYDVKM. CDR3 nucleotides: TGTGCCAGCAGTTCTGGTCAGGGACAAGGCTACACCTTC. Translated, it gives CASSSGQGQGYTF.

V usage is TRBV6-5 and J usage is TRBJ2-7, with a tentative D call TRBD2 (6 bases). CDR1 is MNHEY, CDR2 SVGAGI, per germline. This CDR3 has 16 residues. Deletions cut 0 bases from V and 3 bases from J, with 15 bases between. CDR3 protein: CASSYSVERGGYEQYF. As DNA, the CDR3 is TGTGCCAGCAGTTACTCGGTGGAACGGGGAGGCTACGAGCAGTACTTC.

This chain connects TRBV12-3 or TRBV12-4 to TRBJ2-4, with D perhaps matching TRBD2 (6 bases). Trimming pared 2 bases from V and 6 bases from J, leaving 8 bases between. The CDR3 covers 13 residues. CDR3 in amino acids: CASSLSGRNIQYF. As DNA, the CDR3 is TGTGCCAGCAGTTTATCCGGGAGAAACATTCAGTACTTC.

This chain links TRBV7-8 with TRBJ2-5, with 15 bases identical to TRBD2. This CDR3 contains 17 residues. J was trimmed by 5 bases and V by 5 bases; bases with no gene match: 9. Germline CDR1 SGHVS, CDR2 FQNEAQ. CDR3 region: CASSPRGLAGGGETQYF. CDR3 bases: TGTGCCAGCAGCCCCCGCGGACTAGCGGGAGGGGGTGAGACCCAGTACTTC.

The chain is built from TRBV7-9 and TRBJ1-1, with TRBD1 matching 9 bases. CDR1 SEHNR and CDR2 FQNEAQ come from the germline V gene (reference sequence). The CDR3 totals 15 residues. After removal of 4 bases from V and 4 bases from J, the junction contained 7 bases not matched to a gene. The CDR3 reads CASSSGTGYGTEAFF. CDR3 bases: TGTGCCAGCAGCTCAGGGACAGGGTACGGCACTGAAGCTTTCTTT.

The V gene is TRBV18, the J gene TRBJ2-5; D possibly corresponds to TRBD1 (6 bases). Trimming took 0 bases from V and 2 from J, leaving 7 bases between them. The CDR3 covers 14 residues. From germline, CDR1 is KGHSH and CDR2 LQKENI. Here the CDR3 reads CASSPPGAQETQYF. In DNA form, the CDR3 reads TGTGCCAGCTCACCACCGGGGGCTCAAGAGACCCAGTACTTC.

The V call is TRBV19, the J call TRBJ2-3; the match to TRBD2 covers 11 bases. The germline CDR1 and CDR2 sequences are LNHDA and SQIVND (reference sequence). Trimming removed 6 bases from V and 0 bases from J; junction bases left unmatched: 5. The CDR3 length is 16 residues. The CDR3 reads CASSATSGGSTDTQYF. The DNA of the CDR3 is TGTGCCAGTAGCGCCACTAGCGGGGGAAGCACAGATACGCAGTATTTT.